Listed here is a single T cell receptor (beta chain). Its specificity is not known. The data were obtained in a study of graft-versus-host responses after intestinal transplantation. The V end lost 5 bases, the J end lost 0 bases, and 11 bases lay between the germline ends. The CDR3 totals 15 residues. The germline V gene has CDR1 LNHDA and CDR2 SQIVND (reference sequence). TCRdb keeps only in-frame clones here, not all; method: immunoSEQ multiplex PCR. The data show 140,000 or so clones, around 90% seen once. This chain uses TRBV19 with TRBJ1-3; D possibly corresponds to TRBD1 (5 bases). The sequence was collected from a human donor who received an intestinal transplant. This material consisted of unstimulated CD4+ T cells sorted from spleen or lymph node cells, taken before intestinal transplant. CDR3 region: CASSLGTSSGNTIYF. For the CDR3, the DNA is TGTGCCAGTAGTCTAGGGACCAGCTCTGGAAACACCATATATTTT.